This T cell receptor (beta chain) was sequenced in a study of shared clonotypes between healthy human individuals. The germline CDR1 and CDR2 sequences are SGHRS and YFSETQ. V gave up 4 bases and J gave up 1 base, with 8 bases separating them. This CDR3 comprises 14 residues. Whole-study findings and limits: Sampling included only blood; tissue repertoires likely differ.

Execution of the assay was at deep level. Profiling relied on immunoSEQ multiplex PCR, and the TCRdb table lists in-frame clones only, not all of them. The table records approximately 2,300,000 clones, 92% of them present only once. Remarks on this clone: Its target is unknown.

The chain is built from TRBV5-1 and TRBJ1-4; D may be TRBD1 (5 bases). The sequencing sample was made of naive CD4+ T cells from PBMCs. Subset meaning: CD45RA+ positively selected. The TCR originated in a man between 18 and 35 years old in good health. Some clones in this sample may be carry-over from other donors' samples. The DNA of the CDR3 is TGCGCCAGCAGCCCAGGGCGAACTAATGAAAAACTGTTTTTT. Residues: CASSPGRTNEKLFF.